Described below is a single T cell receptor beta chain sequence and its context. This sample is part of a study of human T cells and chemical hapten exposure. At the level of the study: Weekly scalp doses of diphenylcyclopropenone were given to patients during the roughly 25-week study. Readings were taken at 6 days from patch tests that had applied 0.01% DPC to the upper back.

TCRdb re-analysed the RACE reads in MiXCR, keeping a single row per CDR3 protein. This repertoire shows 100,000 or so distinct CDR3 sequences, around 35% found once; its top ten account for more than 2.5%. Noted time point: patch test 3, about 24 weeks after DPC sensitization. Treatment: therapeutic diphenylcyclopropenone sensitization with weekly scalp DPC. From whole blood left unfractionated, total RNA was extracted. V shed 2 bases and J shed 0 bases, with 6 bases lying between them. Germline CDR1 MNHEY, CDR2 SMNVEV (reference sequence). The CDR3 is made up of 14 amino acids. The sequenced sample was whole blood, obtained in connection with sensitization to the hapten diphenylcyclopropenone (DPC). This receptor was obtained from a man aged 35-49 years with alopecia areata. Some clones in this sample may be carry-over from other donors' samples. The chain links TRBV27 to TRBJ2-3; D call uncertain. In nucleotides, the CDR3 is TGTGCCAGCAGTTTAGTCAAAAGCACAGATACGCAGTATTTT. Its protein product is CASSLVKSTDTQYF.